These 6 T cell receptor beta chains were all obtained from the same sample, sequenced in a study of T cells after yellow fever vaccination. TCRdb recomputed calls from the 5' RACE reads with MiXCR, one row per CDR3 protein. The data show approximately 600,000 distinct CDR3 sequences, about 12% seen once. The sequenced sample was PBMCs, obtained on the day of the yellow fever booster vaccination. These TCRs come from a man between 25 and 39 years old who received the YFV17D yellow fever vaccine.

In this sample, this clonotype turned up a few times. CDR3: CASSPPAGVGEQFF. The CDR3 bases are TGTGCCAGCTCACCACCAGCGGGAGTAGGAGAGCAGTTCTTC. The chain links TRBV18 to TRBJ2-1; TRBD2 aligns across 8 bases. Trimming cost V 0 bases and J 10 bases; bases outside gene matches: 5. The CDR3 is made up of 14 amino acids. Per the germline V gene, CDR1 is KGHSH and CDR2 is LQKENI.

The CDR3 nucleotides are TGTGCCAGCGGACTTGCATGGGACAGCACTTATGGCTACACCTTC. This translates into CASGLAWDSTYGYTF. This chain uses TRBV28 with TRBJ1-2; 7 bases are shared with TRBD1. There are 15 residues in the CDR3. The germline gives CDR1 MDHEN, CDR2 SYDVKM. With V trimmed by 8 bases and J by 5 bases, 14 bases remained unmatched.

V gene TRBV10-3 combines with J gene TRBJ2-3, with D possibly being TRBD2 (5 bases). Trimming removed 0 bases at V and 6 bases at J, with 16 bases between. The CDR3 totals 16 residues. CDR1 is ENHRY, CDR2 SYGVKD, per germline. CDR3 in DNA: TGTGCCATCAGTGAGTCAGGAGGCGGTCTGCTCGATACGCAGTATTTT. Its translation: CAISESGGGLLDTQYF.

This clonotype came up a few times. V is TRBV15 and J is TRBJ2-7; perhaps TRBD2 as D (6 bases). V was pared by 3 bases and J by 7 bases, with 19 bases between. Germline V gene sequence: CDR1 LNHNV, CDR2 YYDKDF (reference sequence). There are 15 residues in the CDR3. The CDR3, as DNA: TGTGCCACCAGCAGCGAAGGGACGGGGGTTATGGAGCAGTACTTC. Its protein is CATSSEGTGVMEQYF.

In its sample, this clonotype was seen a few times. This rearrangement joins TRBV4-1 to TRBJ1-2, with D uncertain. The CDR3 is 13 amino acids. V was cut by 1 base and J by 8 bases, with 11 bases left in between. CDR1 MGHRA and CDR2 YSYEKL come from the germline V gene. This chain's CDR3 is CASSQAGPNGYTF. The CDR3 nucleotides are TGCGCCAGCAGCCAAGCCGGACCGAACGGCTACACCTTC.

Written as DNA, the CDR3 is TGCAGTCTAGCTGAAGACACAGATACGCAGTATTTT. This gives the protein CSLAEDTDTQYF. The chain couples TRBV29-1 to TRBJ2-3; a weak D match, TRBD2 (5 bases). The CDR3 extends over 12 amino acids. The germline V gene has CDR1 SQVTM and CDR2 ANQGSEA.